The 11 T cell receptor beta chains given below trace back to one sample, sequenced in a study of blood T cells in healthy people across ages. PCR was performed a second time for 7 to 11 cycles using a sample-barcoded 5' primer and a J-beta primer mix. MiXCR, run by TCRdb on the 5' RACE reads, gives a single entry per CDR3 protein. Among approximately 1.5 million distinct CDR3 sequences, 30% to 35% were seen once, and the ten largest hold around 10%. The sample comprised blood. The receptors originated from a woman in her 30s in good health.

The chain carries TRBV25-1 and TRBJ1-1; unclear D gene. Looked up from germline, CDR1 is MGHDK and CDR2 is SYGVNS. V was shortened by 5 bases and J by 3 bases, with 16 bases between the two germline ends. The CDR3 totals 15 residues. CDR3 DNA: TGTGCCAGCAGTCCAACCCGAAAGGAGGACACTGAAGCTTTCTTT. This codes for CASSPTRKEDTEAFF.

Only a few counts were recorded for this clonotype. J is TRBJ2-1 and V is TRBV15; possible D gene TRBD2, 7 bases. The CDR3 is 16 residues long. Looked up from germline, CDR1 is LNHNV and CDR2 is YYDKDF (reference sequence). V shed 1 base and J shed 6 bases, with 16 bases lying between them. CDR3 DNA: TGTGCCACCAGCAGAGCTGGGGGGGGCCCAATCAATGAGCAGTTCTTC. Residues: CATSRAGGGPINEQFF.

This chain uses TRBV9 with TRBJ2-1; 7 nucleotides match TRBD2. The length of the CDR3 is 15 residues. The V gene end was trimmed by 4 bases and the J gene end by 0 bases; junction bases not matched to a gene: 4. CDR1 and CDR2 (germline): SGDLS, YYNGEE. CDR3 nucleotides: TGTGCCAGCAGCACGACTAGCAGCTCCTACAATGAGCAGTTCTTC. It yields the protein CASSTTSSSYNEQFF.

This clonotype was picked up many times. A junction boundary mismatches the germline segment, possibly from a read error. This sequence joins TRBV7-8 and TRBJ2-1; 9 bases are shared with TRBD2. The CDR3 contains 15 residues. Germline loops: CDR1 SGHVS, CDR2 FQNEAQ. The CDR3 DNA reads TGCGCCAGCAGCTTGGGACTAGCCGAATACAATGAGCAGTTCTTC. Amino acids: CASSLGLAEYNEQFF. The variable domain in full, with the rest retrieved from reference TRBV7-8 and TRBJ2-1, is GAGVSQSPRYKVAKRGQDVALRCDPISGHVSLFWYQQALGQGPEFLTYFQNEAQLDKSGLPSDRFFAERPEGSVSTLKIQRTQQEDSAVYLCASSLGLAEYNEQFFGPGTRLTVL.

The chain joins TRBV20-1 to TRBJ1-2, with TRBD1 matching over 7 bases. The CDR3 totals 14 residues. Trimming removed 3 bases from V and 1 base from J; junction bases left unmatched: 5. In germline, CDR1 is DFQATT, CDR2 SNEGSKA (reference sequence). The DNA for the CDR3 is TGCAGTGCTAGTGACAGGGTTCGTAACTATGGCTACACCTTC. As protein: CSASDRVRNYGYTF.

This clonotype was seen at least ten times. This rearrangement joins TRBV20-1 to TRBJ2-1; D assignment may be TRBD1 or TRBD2 (5 bases each). CDR1 is DFQATT and CDR2 is SNEGSKA in the germline V gene (reference sequence). V was shortened by 0 bases and J by 4 bases, with 16 bases between the two germline ends. The CDR3 runs 16 residues. CDR3 bases: TGCAGTGCTAGAGATCAGAGGCATGAGGGGTACAATGAGCAGTTCTTC. Protein sequence: CSARDQRHEGYNEQFF.

The V gene is TRBV3-1, the J gene TRBJ1-2; perhaps TRBD1 as D (5 bases). Trimming cost V 4 bases and J 8 bases, with 17 bases left between them. From germline, CDR1 is LGHDT and CDR2 YNNKEL (reference sequence). CDR3 length: 14 residues. The chain's CDR3 is CASSLQGLLRGYTF. In DNA, the CDR3 is TGTGCCAGCAGCCTCCAGGGCCTCCTGCGGGGCTACACCTTC.

The rearrangement links TRBV6-1 to TRBJ2-3; D gene ambiguous. Trimming stripped 0 bases from V and 3 bases from J, with 7 bases between. The CDR3 loop spans 14 amino acids. Looked up from germline, CDR1 is MNHNS and CDR2 is SASEGT. This CDR3 is CASSEAGWTDTQYF. The CDR3 region has the DNA TGTGCCAGCAGTGAAGCAGGGTGGACAGATACGCAGTATTTT.

This clonotype showed up just a few times. The rearrangement uses TRBV20-1 and TRBJ2-3; D gene uncertain. This CDR3 contains 15 residues. CDR1 and CDR2 (germline): DFQATT, SNEGSKA (reference sequence). V was pared by 1 base and J by 2 bases, with 13 bases between. CDR3 loop: CSARVQGSPTDTQYF. As DNA, the CDR3 is TGCAGTGCTAGAGTGCAAGGGTCCCCCACAGATACGCAGTATTTT.

This clonotype was counted a few times. The V and J genes are TRBV13 and TRBJ2-7; no definite D call. The V gene lost 2 bases and the J gene lost 0 bases, with 11 bases spanning the gap. Germline CDR1 is PRHDT and CDR2 is FYEKMQ (reference sequence). CDR3 length: 15 amino acids. CDR3 sequence reads: CASSLRIESSYEQYF. CDR3 coding DNA: TGTGCCAGCAGCTTAAGAATCGAGAGCTCCTACGAGCAGTACTTC.

Comment on this clonotype: The conserved closing phenylalanine or tryptophan is absent in this CDR3, likely reflecting a read error. The V and J genes are TRBV7-8 and TRBJ2-3; weak D call: TRBD2 (6 bases). The CDR3 is made up of 15 amino acids. The V gene lost 5 bases and the J gene lost 2 bases, with 14 bases spanning the gap. Germline V lookup: CDR1 SGHVS, CDR2 FQNEAQ. The CDR3 DNA reads as TGTGCCAGCAGCCCTTCGACGGGACTCACAGATACGCAGTATTGT. Translation gives CASSPSTGLTDTQYC.